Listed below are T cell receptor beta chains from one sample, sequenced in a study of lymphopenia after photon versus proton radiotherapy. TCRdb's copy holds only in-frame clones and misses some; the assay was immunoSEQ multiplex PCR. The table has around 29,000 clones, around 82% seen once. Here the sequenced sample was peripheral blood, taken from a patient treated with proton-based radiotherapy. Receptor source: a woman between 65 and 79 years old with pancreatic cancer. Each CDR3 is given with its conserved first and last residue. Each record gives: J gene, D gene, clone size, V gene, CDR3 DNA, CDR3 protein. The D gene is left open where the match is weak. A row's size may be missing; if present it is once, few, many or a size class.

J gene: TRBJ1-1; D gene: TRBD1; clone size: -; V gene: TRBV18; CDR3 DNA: TGTGCCAGCTCACCACCGGGGACAGGGGGCAGGGGCACTGAAGCTTTCTTT; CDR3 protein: CASSPPGTGGRGTEAFF
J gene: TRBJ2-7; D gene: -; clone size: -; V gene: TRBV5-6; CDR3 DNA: TGTGCCAGCAGCTTGCGAGCCAACAGACCCTACGAGCAGTACTTC; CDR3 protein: CASSLRANRPYEQYF
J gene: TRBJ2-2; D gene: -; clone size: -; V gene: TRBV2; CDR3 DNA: TGTGCCAGCAGTGAATACCCGAACACCGGGGAGCTGTTTTTT; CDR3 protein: CASSEYPNTGELFF
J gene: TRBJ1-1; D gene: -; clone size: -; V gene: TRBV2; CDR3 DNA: TGTGCCAGCAGTGTAGGAAGAATGAACACTGAAGCTTTCTTT; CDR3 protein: CASSVGRMNTEAFF
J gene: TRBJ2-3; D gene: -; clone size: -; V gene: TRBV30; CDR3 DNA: TGTGCCTGGAAGGTGGGATTCAACACAGATACGCAGTATTTT; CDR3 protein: CAWKVGFNTDTQYF
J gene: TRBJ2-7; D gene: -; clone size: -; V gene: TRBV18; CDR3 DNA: TGTGCCAGCTCACCACTCATTACGGCCGGAAGGGTGGACGAGCAGTACTTC; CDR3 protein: CASSPLITAGRVDEQYF
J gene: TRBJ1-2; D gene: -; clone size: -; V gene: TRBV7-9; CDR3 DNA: TGTGCCAGCAGCCCCTCCGTGGGCGGCTACACCTTC; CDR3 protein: CASSPSVGGYTF
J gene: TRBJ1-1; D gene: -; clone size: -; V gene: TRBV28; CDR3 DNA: TGTGCCAGCAGTTTAGTGGGGGAGAACACTGAAGCTTTCTTT; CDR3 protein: CASSLVGENTEAFF
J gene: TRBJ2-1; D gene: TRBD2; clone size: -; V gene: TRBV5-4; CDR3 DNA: TGTGCCAGCAGCTTGGGACTAGCGACAAACAATGAGCAGTTCTTC; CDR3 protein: CASSLGLATNNEQFF
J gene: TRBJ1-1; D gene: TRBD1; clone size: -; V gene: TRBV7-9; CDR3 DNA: TGTGCCAGCAGCTCCGACCGACAGGGGTGGAACACTGAAGCTTTCTTT; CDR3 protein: CASSSDRQGWNTEAFF
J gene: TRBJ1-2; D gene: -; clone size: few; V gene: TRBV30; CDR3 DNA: TGTGCCGGGAGTACAGGGTTAAACTATGGCTACACCTTC; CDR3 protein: CAGSTGLNYGYTF
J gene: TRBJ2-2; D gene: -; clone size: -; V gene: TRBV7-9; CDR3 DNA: TGTGCCAGCAGCTTAGCGGCAGCGAACACCGGGGAGCTGTTTTTT; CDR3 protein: CASSLAAANTGELFF
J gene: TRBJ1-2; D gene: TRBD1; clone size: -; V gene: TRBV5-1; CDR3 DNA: TGCGCCAGCAGCTTGCCGCGAGGGGGCTCTAACTATGGCTACACCTTC; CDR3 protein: CASSLPRGGSNYGYTF
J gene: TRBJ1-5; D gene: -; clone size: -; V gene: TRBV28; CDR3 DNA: TGTGCCTCAGCTGGCACAGGGAATCAGCCCCAGCATTTT; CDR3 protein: CASAGTGNQPQHF
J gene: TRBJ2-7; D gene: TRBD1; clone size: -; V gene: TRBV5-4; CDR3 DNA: TGTGCCAGCAGCTTGGGGGGACAGGGGGCAGTCGAGCAGTACTTC; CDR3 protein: CASSLGGQGAVEQYF
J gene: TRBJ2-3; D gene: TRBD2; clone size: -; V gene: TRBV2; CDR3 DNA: TGTGCCAGTCAGCGGGATAACACAGATACGCAGTATTTT; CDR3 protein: CASQRDNTDTQYF
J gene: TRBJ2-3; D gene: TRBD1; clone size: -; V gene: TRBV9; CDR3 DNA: TGTGCCAGCAGCCTCAATACGGGACAGGGTCCTGATACGCAGTATTTT; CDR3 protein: CASSLNTGQGPDTQYF
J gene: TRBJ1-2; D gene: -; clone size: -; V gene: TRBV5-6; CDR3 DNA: TGTGCCAGCAGCTTGGAACAGACAAGCTATGGCTACACCTTC; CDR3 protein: CASSLEQTSYGYTF
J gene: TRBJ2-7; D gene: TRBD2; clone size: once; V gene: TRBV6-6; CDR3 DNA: TGTGCCAGCAGCCCAGCCGGGACTAAGTCCTACGAGCAGTACTTC; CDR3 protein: CASSPAGTKSYEQYF
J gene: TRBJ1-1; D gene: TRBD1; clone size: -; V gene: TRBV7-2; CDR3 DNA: TGTGCCAGCAGCACTCGACAGGGACGTGAAGCTTTCTTT; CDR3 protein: CASSTRQGREAFF